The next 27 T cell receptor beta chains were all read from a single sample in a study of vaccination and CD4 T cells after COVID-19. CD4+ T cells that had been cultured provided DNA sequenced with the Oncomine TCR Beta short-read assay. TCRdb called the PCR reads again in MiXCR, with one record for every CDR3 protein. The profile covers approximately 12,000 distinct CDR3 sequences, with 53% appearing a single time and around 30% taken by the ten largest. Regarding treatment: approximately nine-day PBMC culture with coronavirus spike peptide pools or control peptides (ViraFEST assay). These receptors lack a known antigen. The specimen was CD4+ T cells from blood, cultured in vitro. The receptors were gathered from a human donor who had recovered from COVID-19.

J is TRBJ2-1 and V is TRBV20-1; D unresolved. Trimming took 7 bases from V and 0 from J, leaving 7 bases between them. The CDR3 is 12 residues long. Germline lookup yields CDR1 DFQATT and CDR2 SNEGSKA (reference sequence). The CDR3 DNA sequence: TGCAGTGGCGCCAGCTCCTACAATGAGCAGTTCTTC. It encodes CSGASSYNEQFF.

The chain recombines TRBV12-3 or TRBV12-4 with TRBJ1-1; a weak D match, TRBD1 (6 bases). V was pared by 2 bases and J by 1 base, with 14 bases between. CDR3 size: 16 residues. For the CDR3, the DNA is TGTGCCAGCAGTTTACTGATGCGGACAGCGAACACTGAAGCTTTCTTT. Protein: CASSLLMRTANTEAFF.

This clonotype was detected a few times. The CDR3: CAWSVPGPGGDQPQHF. CDR3 sequence (DNA): TGTGCCTGGAGTGTTCCAGGGCCAGGGGGGGACCAGCCCCAGCATTTT. The J gene is TRBJ1-5, the V gene TRBV30; 7 bases match TRBD1. V lost 0 bases, J lost 7 bases, and 12 bases stayed unmatched. Germline V gene sequence: CDR1 GTSNPN, CDR2 SVGIG (reference sequence). There are 16 residues in the CDR3.

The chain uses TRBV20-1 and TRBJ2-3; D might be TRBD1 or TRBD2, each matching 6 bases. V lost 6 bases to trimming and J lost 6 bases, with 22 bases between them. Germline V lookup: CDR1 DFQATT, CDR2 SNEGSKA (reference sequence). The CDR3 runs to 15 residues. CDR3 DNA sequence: TGCAGTGCCCCTTACCGTCGGGGGCCCCTGGATACGCAGTATTTT. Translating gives CSAPYRRGPLDTQYF.

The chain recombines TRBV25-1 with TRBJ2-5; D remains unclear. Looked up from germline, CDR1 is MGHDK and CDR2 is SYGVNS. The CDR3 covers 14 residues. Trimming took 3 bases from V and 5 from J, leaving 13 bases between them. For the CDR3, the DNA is TGTGCCAGCAGTGATTTCCGAGAGAGGGAGACCCAGTACTTC. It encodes CASSDFRERETQYF.

CDR3: CASSSVGRQETQYF. CDR3 sequence (DNA): TGTGCCAGCAGCTCCGTGGGCCGCCAAGAGACCCAGTACTTC. The chain combines TRBV7-2 with TRBJ2-5, with D hard to call. The CDR3 loop spans 14 amino acids. Trimming removed 4 bases at V and 1 base at J, with 10 bases between. Germline V gene lookup returns CDR1 SGHTA and CDR2 FQGNSA. Complete variable domain (other parts from reference TRBV7-2 and TRBJ2-5): GAGVSQSPSNKVTEKGKDVELRCDPISGHTALYWYRQSLGQGLEFLIYFQGNSAPDKSGLPSDRFSAERTGGSVSTLTIQRTQQEDSAVYLCASSSVGRQETQYFGPGTRLLVL.

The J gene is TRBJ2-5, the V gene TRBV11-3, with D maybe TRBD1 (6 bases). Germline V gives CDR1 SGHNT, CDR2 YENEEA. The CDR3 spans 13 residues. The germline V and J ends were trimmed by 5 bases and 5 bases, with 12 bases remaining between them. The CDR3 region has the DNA TGTGCCAGCAGCCCTGCAGGGGTCGAGACCCAGTACTTC. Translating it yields CASSPAGVETQYF.

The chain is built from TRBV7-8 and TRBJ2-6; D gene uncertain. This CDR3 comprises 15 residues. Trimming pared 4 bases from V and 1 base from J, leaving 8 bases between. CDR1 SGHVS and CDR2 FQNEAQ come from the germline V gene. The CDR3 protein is CASSSDQSGANVLTF. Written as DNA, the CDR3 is TGTGCCAGCAGCTCAGACCAATCTGGGGCCAACGTCCTGACTTTC.

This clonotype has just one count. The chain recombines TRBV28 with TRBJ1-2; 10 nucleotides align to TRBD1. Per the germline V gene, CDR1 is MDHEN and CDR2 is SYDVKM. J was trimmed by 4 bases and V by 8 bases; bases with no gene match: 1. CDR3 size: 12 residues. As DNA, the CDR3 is TGTGCCAGCGGGGACAGGGGCTATGGCTACACCTTC. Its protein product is CASGDRGYGYTF.

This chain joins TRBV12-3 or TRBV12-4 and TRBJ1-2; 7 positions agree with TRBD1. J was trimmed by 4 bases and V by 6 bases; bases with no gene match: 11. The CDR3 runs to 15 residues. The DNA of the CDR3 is TGTGCCAGCAGCCTGAAACCGGGACAGCTCTATGGCTACACCTTC. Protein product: CASSLKPGQLYGYTF.

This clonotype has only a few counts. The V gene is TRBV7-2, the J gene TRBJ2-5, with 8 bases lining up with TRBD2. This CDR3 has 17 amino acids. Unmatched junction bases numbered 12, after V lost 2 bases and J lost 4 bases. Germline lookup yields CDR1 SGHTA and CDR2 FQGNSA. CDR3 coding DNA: TGTGCCAGCAGCTTAAGGGGAGGCGGGGGGTCAGGAGAGACCCAGTACTTC. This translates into CASSLRGGGGSGETQYF. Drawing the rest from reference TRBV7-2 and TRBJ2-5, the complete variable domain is GAGVSQSPSNKVTEKGKDVELRCDPISGHTALYWYRQSLGQGLEFLIYFQGNSAPDKSGLPSDRFSAERTGGSVSTLTIQRTQQEDSAVYLCASSLRGGGGSGETQYFGPGTRLLVL.

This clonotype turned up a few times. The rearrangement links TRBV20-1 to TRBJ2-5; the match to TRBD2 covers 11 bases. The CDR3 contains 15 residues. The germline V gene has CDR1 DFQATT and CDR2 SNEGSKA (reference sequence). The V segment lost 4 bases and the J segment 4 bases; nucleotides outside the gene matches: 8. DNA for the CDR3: TGCAGTGCTAAACCAACTAGCGGGAGAGGAGAGACCCAGTACTTC. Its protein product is CSAKPTSGRGETQYF.

The CDR3 protein is CASSSWTENGYTF. The DNA for the CDR3 is TGTGCCAGCAGCTCTTGGACGGAAAACGGCTACACCTTC. The gene calls are TRBV7-2 and TRBJ1-2; D is unclear. V lost 4 bases and J lost 8, with 14 bases in between. There are 13 residues in the CDR3. CDR1 and CDR2 from the germline V gene are SGHTA and FQGNSA. Full variable domain (rest looked up from reference TRBV7-2 and TRBJ1-2): GAGVSQSPSNKVTEKGKDVELRCDPISGHTALYWYRQSLGQGLEFLIYFQGNSAPDKSGLPSDRFSAERTGGSVSTLTIQRTQQEDSAVYLCASSSWTENGYTFGSGTRLTVV.

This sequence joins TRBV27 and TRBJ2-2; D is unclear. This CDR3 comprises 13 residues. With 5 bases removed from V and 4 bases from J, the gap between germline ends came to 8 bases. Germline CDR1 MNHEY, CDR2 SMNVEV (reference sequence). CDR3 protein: CASSAQTTGELFF. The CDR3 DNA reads TGTGCCAGCAGTGCCCAAACCACCGGGGAGCTGTTTTTT.

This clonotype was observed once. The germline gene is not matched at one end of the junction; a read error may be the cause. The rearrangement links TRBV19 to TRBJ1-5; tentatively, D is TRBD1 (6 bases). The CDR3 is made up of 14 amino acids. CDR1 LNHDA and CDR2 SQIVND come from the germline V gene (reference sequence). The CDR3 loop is CASQGIGSNQPHHF. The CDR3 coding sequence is TGTGCCTCCCAGGGGATAGGAAGCAATCAGCCCCATCATTTT.

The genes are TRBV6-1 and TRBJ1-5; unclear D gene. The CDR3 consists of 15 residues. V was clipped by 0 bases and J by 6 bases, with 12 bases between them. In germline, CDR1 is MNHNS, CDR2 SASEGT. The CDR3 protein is CASSEATRRRQPQHF. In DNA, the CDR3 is TGTGCCAGCAGTGAAGCGACACGTAGGCGTCAGCCCCAGCATTTT.

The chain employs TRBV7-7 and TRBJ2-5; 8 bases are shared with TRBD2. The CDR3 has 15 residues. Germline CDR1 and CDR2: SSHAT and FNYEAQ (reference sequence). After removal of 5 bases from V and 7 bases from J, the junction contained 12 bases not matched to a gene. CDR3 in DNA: TGTGCCAGCAGCCCCTCCGGGACTAGAGGCGGGACCCAGTACTTC. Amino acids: CASSPSGTRGGTQYF.

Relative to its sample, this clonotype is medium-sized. The CDR3 DNA is TGTGCCAGCAGTTCTGACAGGGATTACAATGAGCAGTTCTTC. This codes for CASSSDRDYNEQFF. The chain links TRBV2 to TRBJ2-1, with 7 bases lining up with TRBD1. The CDR3 spans 14 residues. Germline loops: CDR1 SNHLY, CDR2 FYNNEI. The V and J ends lost 5 bases and 4 bases, in that order; junction bases with no gene match: 5.

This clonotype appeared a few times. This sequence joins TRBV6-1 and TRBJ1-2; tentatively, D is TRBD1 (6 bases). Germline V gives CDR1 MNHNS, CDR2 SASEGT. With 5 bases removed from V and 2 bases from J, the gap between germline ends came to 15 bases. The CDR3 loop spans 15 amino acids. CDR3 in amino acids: CASSRGGGQNYGYTF. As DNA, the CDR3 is TGTGCCAGCAGTCGAGGGGGTGGGCAGAACTATGGCTACACCTTC.

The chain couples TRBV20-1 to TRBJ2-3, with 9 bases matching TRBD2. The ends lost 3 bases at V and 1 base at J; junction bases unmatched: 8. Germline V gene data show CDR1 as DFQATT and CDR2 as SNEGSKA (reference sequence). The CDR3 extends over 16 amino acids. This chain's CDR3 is CSARVARGGRTDTQYF. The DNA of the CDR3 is TGCAGTGCTAGGGTAGCGCGGGGGGGTCGCACAGATACGCAGTATTTT.

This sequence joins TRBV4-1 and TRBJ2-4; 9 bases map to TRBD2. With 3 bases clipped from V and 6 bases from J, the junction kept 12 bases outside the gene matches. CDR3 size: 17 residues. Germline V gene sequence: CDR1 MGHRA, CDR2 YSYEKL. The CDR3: CASSHQVIAGERNIQYF. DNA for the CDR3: TGCGCCAGCAGCCACCAAGTGATAGCGGGAGAAAGAAACATTCAGTACTTC.

The CDR3 here is CASSQQGDSNQPQHF. The CDR3 bases are TGTGCCAGCAGCCAACAGGGAGATAGCAATCAGCCCCAGCATTTT. The V gene is TRBV7-9, the J gene TRBJ1-5, with a weak D call TRBD1 (6 bases). Germline V CDR1 and CDR2: SEHNR, FQNEAQ (reference sequence). The CDR3 length is 15 residues. Deletions cut 5 bases from V and 0 bases from J, with 11 bases between.

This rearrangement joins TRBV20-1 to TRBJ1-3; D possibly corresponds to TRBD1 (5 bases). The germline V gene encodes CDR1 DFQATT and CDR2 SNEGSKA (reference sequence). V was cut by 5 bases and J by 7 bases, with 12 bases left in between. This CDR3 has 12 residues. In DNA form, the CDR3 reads TGCAGTGCTGGGCGCAGGGCCAACACCATATATTTT. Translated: CSAGRRANTIYF.

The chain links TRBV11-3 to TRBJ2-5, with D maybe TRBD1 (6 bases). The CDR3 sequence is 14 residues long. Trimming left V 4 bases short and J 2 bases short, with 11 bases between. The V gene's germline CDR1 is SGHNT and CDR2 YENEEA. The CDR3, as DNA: TGTGCCAGCAGCTCCCGGGACAAACAAGAGACCCAGTACTTC. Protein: CASSSRDKQETQYF.

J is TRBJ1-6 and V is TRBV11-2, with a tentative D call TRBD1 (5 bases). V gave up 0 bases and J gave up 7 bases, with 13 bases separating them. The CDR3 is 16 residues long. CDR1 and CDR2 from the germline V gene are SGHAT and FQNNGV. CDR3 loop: CASSLDPTDSNSPLHF. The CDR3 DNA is TGTGCCAGCAGCTTAGATCCGACAGATTCAAATTCACCCCTCCACTTT.

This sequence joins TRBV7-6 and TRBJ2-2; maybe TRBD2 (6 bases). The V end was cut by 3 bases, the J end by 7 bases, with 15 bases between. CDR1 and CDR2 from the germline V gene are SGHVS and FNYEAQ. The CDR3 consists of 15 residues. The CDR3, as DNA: TGTGCCAGCAGCTTCGAGACTAGGATGGGCGGGGAGCTGTTTTTT. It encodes CASSFETRMGGELFF.

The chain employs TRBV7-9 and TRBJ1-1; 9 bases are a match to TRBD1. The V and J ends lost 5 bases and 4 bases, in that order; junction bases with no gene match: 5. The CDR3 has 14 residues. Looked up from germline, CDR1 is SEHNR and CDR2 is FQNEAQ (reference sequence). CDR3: CASSLRTGATEAFF. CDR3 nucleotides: TGTGCCAGCAGCCTACGGACAGGGGCCACTGAAGCTTTCTTT. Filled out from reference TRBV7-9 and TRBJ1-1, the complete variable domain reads DTGVSQNPRHKITKRGQNVTFRCDPISEHNRLYWYRQTLGQGPEFLTYFQNEAQLEKSRLLSDRFSAERPKGSFSTLEIQRTEQGDSAMYLCASSLRTGATEAFFGQGTRLTVV.